These T cell receptor beta chains were read from a single sample in a study of T cell repertoires in cytomegalovirus infection. TCRdb fed the reads into MiXCR, producing one record per CDR3 protein. There are 210,000 or so distinct CDR3 sequences in the sample; 6% to 8% occur only once, and under 7% lies in the top ten. The specimen sequenced was PBMCs. These TCRs come from a human donor in good health (CMV status not recorded). Some clones in this sample may be carry-over from other donors' samples. Each CDR3 is given with its conserved first and last residue. A D gene is named only where the DNA matches it firmly. Only part of the rows carry a size: once, few, many, or a class if the clone is expanded.

length,J,size,V,D,DNA,CDR3
12,TRBJ2-1,-,TRBV28,TRBD1,TGTGCCAGCAGTTTCGGGACAGGGCGGCAGTTCTTC,CASSFGTGRQFF
16,TRBJ2-7,many,TRBV4-2,-,TGTGCCAGCAGCCAAGTAATCCCCGTCAGCTCCTACGAGCAGTACTTC,CASSQVIPVSSYEQYF
19,TRBJ1-6,many,TRBV23-1,-,TGCGCCAGCAGTCAATCGGACCGTCCCCGGAGCTCCTATAATTCACCCCTCCACTTT,CASSQSDRPRSSYNSPLHF
13,TRBJ1-2,many,TRBV29-1,-,TGCAGCGTTGAAGATGGGGGACACTATGGCTACACCTTC,CSVEDGGHYGYTF
14,TRBJ2-2,many,TRBV7-2,-,TGTGCCAGCAGCTTTCAAGGGTCCACCGGGGAGCTGTTTTTT,CASSFQGSTGELFF
15,TRBJ2-7,many,TRBV28,TRBD1,TGTGCCAGCAGTGCCGCGGGACAGGTAGACTACGAGCAGTACTTC,CASSAAGQVDYEQYF
13,TRBJ2-1,many,TRBV7-9,TRBD1,TGTGCCAGCAGGGGACAGGGGAAGAATGAGCAGTTCTTC,CASRGQGKNEQFF
16,TRBJ1-5,many,TRBV6-6,-,TGTGCCAGCAGTTACCGGGGTAGGAATAGCAATCAGCCCCAGCATTTT,CASSYRGRNSNQPQHF
15,TRBJ2-3,many,TRBV6-1,TRBD2,TGTGCCAGCAGTGGACGGACTAGGGGCGACGATACGCAGTATTTT,CASSGRTRGDDTQYF
16,TRBJ1-1,many,TRBV28,-,TGTGCCAGCCCCCCGAGACAGCGCAACAAGAACACTGAAGCTTTCTTT,CASPPRQRNKNTEAFF
17,TRBJ2-7,many,TRBV7-2,-,TGTGCCAGCAGCTTGTTCGAGGGGGACCGAACCCCCTACGAGCAGTACTTC,CASSLFEGDRTPYEQYF
16,TRBJ2-1,many,TRBV7-2,TRBD2,TGTGCCAGCAGCTCCTCGGGAGGGGGGTATTACAATGAGCAGTTCTTC,CASSSSGGGYYNEQFF